This paragraph reports one TCR beta chain. These data come from a study of radiotherapy plus CTLA-4 blockade in lung cancer. As for the study in general: Objective responses were recorded in around 18% of patients, with disease control recorded in less than 40%.

Profiling relied on immunoSEQ multiplex PCR, and the TCRdb table lists in-frame clones only, not all of them. The table shows 85,000 to 100,000 clones, with around nine tenths occurring only once. CDR3 length: 15 residues. Losses at the gene ends were 5 bases for V and 3 bases for J; bases not matched to a gene: 8. The germline V gene encodes CDR1 MDHEN and CDR2 SYDVKM. The clonotype was recovered from a human donor with non-small cell lung cancer that progressed on radiotherapy plus ipilimumab. This rearrangement joins TRBV28 to TRBJ2-7, with TRBD1 matching 9 bases. The source was peripheral blood, collected from a patient treated with radiotherapy plus ipilimumab. In DNA form, the CDR3 reads TGTGCCAGCAGTGGCGGGACAGGGCTACGCTACGAGCAGTACTTC. Its protein product is CASSGGTGLRYEQYF. Looking up the rest from reference TRBV28 and TRBJ2-7 gives the full variable domain: DVKVTQSSRYLVKRTGEKVFLECVQDMDHENMFWYRQDPGLGLRLIYFSYDVKMKEKGDIPEGYSVSREKKERFSLILESASTNQTSMYLCASSGGTGLRYEQYFGPGTRLTVT.